Listed below are T cell receptor beta chains from one sample, sequenced in a study of shared clonotypes between healthy human individuals. The repertoire was sequenced with immunoSEQ multiplex PCR; TCRdb's copy has only in-frame clones and lacks some. Altogether about 480,000 clones are present, about 79% being singletons, with the ten largest covering approximately 12%. Sequences were obtained from PBMCs. The receptor set was obtained from a woman in her thirties or forties in good health. Some clones in this sample may be carry-over from other donors' samples. CDR3s include the opening cysteine and the closing phenylalanine or tryptophan. The D gene is left open where the match is weak. The size field is filled for only some rows; it gives once, few, many or a size class.

d_call	clone_size	v_call	j_call	cdr3_nt	cdr3_aa
TRBD2	.	TRBV7-6	TRBJ2-1	TGTGCCAGCAGCTCACCTGTAGCGGGAGGGCGTAATGAGCAGTTCTTC	CASSSPVAGGRNEQFF
.	once	TRBV7-3	TRBJ2-6	TGTGCCATCAGACCGCGGGGGGCCAACGTCCTGACTTTC	CAIRPRGANVLTF
.	.	TRBV18	TRBJ2-5	TGTGCCAGCTCACCTAACCCAATGTGGGAGACCCAGTACTTC	CASSPNPMWETQYF
.	few	TRBV30	TRBJ1-5	TGTGCCTGGAGTGTAAGGGGCGGGTTTAATCAGCCCCAGCATTTT	CAWSVRGGFNQPQHF
TRBD1	.	TRBV11-2	TRBJ2-5	TGTGCCAGCAGCTTAGCCCGGGGACAGATCGAGACCCAGTACTTC	CASSLARGQIETQYF
TRBD2	.	TRBV30	TRBJ2-3	TGTGCCTGGAGTACTAGCGGGGCTAGCACAGATACGCAGTATTTT	CAWSTSGASTDTQYF
.	.	TRBV10-3	TRBJ2-1	TGTGCCATCAGTGGCAATGGCAATGAGCAGTTCTTC	CAISGNGNEQFF
.	.	TRBV5-4	TRBJ2-2	TGTGCCAGCAGCACTCCGGGACGATCGAACACCGGGGAGCTGTTTTTT	CASSTPGRSNTGELFF
TRBD2	few	TRBV7-6	TRBJ2-7	TGTGCCAGCAGCTTATACAGCGGGAGGTTTAACGAGCAGTACTTC	CASSLYSGRFNEQYF
TRBD2	.	TRBV30	TRBJ2-7	TGTGCCTGGAGTGTAAGGTTCTCCCAGCGGGAGTCGTACGAGCAGTACTTC	CAWSVRFSQRESYEQYF
.	few	TRBV16	TRBJ2-7	TGTGCCAGCGGCCAATCTAGGTCGGGTGAGCAGTACTTC	CASGQSRSGEQYF
.	.	TRBV5-8	TRBJ2-7	TGTGCCAGCAGCTTGGGCGACAGCCGGACCGAGCAGTACTTC	CASSLGDSRTEQYF
TRBD2	.	TRBV10-2	TRBJ2-1	TGCGCCAGGAGATCCGGGACTAGCGGGAACAATGAGCAGTTCTTC	CARRSGTSGNNEQFF
.	.	TRBV9	TRBJ2-5	TGTGCCAGCAGCGTAGAACAGGTGACTCGGGAGACCCAGTACTTC	CASSVEQVTRETQYF
TRBD1	once	TRBV18	TRBJ2-1	TGTGCCAGCTCACCGCCAGACAGGGACTCCTACAATGAGCAGTTCTTC	CASSPPDRDSYNEQFF
.	.	TRBV18	TRBJ1-5	TGTGCCAGCTCCCAGGGAGTAGATCAGCCCCAGCATTTT	CASSQGVDQPQHF
.	few	TRBV10-1	TRBJ1-1	TGCGCCAGCAGTGAGTCCGGGGGTGGACACACTGAAGCTTTCTTT	CASSESGGGHTEAFF
TRBD2	.	TRBV6-1	TRBJ2-7	TGTGCCAGCAGACTCGCTAGCGGGAGAACCTACGAGCAGTACTTC	CASRLASGRTYEQYF
.	.	TRBV28	TRBJ2-1	TGTGCCAGCAGTTCGGGGCTAGCAGGTCGGAATGAGCAGTTCTTC	CASSSGLAGRNEQFF
.	.	TRBV7-6	TRBJ1-1	TGTGCCAGCAGCTTAGCTAATTGGGACAATGAAGCTTTCTTT	CASSLANWDNEAFF
.	.	TRBV6-6	TRBJ1-1	TGTGCCAGCAGTTATGCCGGGACCGAGAACACTGAAGCTTTCTTT	CASSYAGTENTEAFF
TRBD2	.	TRBV7-3	TRBJ2-1	TGTGCCAGCAGCTTACTAGCGGGAGAATACAATGAGCAGTTCTTC	CASSLLAGEYNEQFF
.	.	TRBV7-7	TRBJ2-5	TGTGCGGTGGGCCAAGAGACCCAGTACTTC	CAVGQETQYF
.	.	TRBV21-1	TRBJ1-4	TGTGCCAGCAGCAAAGTTGGGAACCATGAAAAACTGTTTTTT	CASSKVGNHEKLFF
.	.	TRBV18	TRBJ2-1	TGTGCCAGCTCACCAGGTAGGGGCGGCAATGAGCAGTTCTTC	CASSPGRGGNEQFF
.	.	TRBV6-6	TRBJ1-2	TGTGCCAGCAGTGTGGCTATGAGATCCTATGGCTACACCTTC	CASSVAMRSYGYTF
.	.	TRBV18	TRBJ2-5	TGTGCCAGCTTACAACAGGAACAAGAGACCCAGTACTTC	CASLQQEQETQYF
.	.	TRBV5-6	TRBJ2-7	TGTGCCAGCAGCCCCTTGGGGAGCCACAACTCCTACGAGCAGTACTTC	CASSPLGSHNSYEQYF
.	.	TRBV7-9	TRBJ2-1	TGTGCCAGCAGCTTTTTCCTGGACGGGCAGTTCTTC	CASSFFLDGQFF
.	few	TRBV7-9	TRBJ2-7	TGTGCCAGCAGCCAAGGGGGAGAGCAGTACTTC	CASSQGGEQYF
TRBD1	.	TRBV19	TRBJ2-3	TGTGCCTCCCGACCCCAGGGGGCGGGCACAGATACGCAGTATTTT	CASRPQGAGTDTQYF
.	many	TRBV28	TRBJ2-6	TGTGCCAGCAGTTGGTCCTCTGGGGCCAACGTCCTGACTTTC	CASSWSSGANVLTF
TRBD1	.	TRBV7-9	TRBJ1-6	TGTGCCAGCAGCGAACATGGGACAGATAATTCACCCCTCCACTTT	CASSEHGTDNSPLHF
.	.	TRBV10-1	TRBJ2-3	TGCGCCAGCAGTGACCCGCCGGGGGTGGGACGCACAGATACGCAGTATTTT	CASSDPPGVGRTDTQYF
TRBD1	.	TRBV7-3	TRBJ2-2	TGTGCCAGCAGCCTCCATGGACAGGGGGGTAACACCGGGGAGCTGTTTTTT	CASSLHGQGGNTGELFF
TRBD2	once	TRBV6-1	TRBJ2-7	TGTGCCAGCAGTGAAGAGGCGGGACTATCCTACGAGCAGTACTTC	CASSEEAGLSYEQYF
TRBD1	once	TRBV5-1	TRBJ2-7	TGCGCCAGCAGGTCTGAAACAGGGGTGAGCTCCTACGAGCAGTACTTC	CASRSETGVSSYEQYF
.	many	TRBV5-1	TRBJ2-3	TGCGCCAGCAGCGCCTCTAGGGATACGCAGTATTTT	CASSASRDTQYF
TRBD1	many	TRBV5-4	TRBJ2-3	TGTGCCAGCAGCTCCCGGGACAGCTCCTCCACAGATACGCAGTATTTT	CASSSRDSSSTDTQYF
TRBD1	.	TRBV7-9	TRBJ2-7	TGTGCCAGCAGCTATTGGGACAGAAACTACGAGCAGTACTTC	CASSYWDRNYEQYF
TRBD1	.	TRBV4-1	TRBJ2-5	TGCGCCAGCAGCCAAGATGGGACAGGGGTGGCGGAGACCCAGTACTTC	CASSQDGTGVAETQYF
.	few	TRBV15	TRBJ1-1	TGTGCCACCAGCAGGGGGGGTGGGATGAACACTGAAGCTTTCTTT	CATSRGGGMNTEAFF